These T cell receptor beta chains were read from a single sample in a study of blood T cells in healthy people across ages. One entry per CDR3 protein, called by TCRdb with MiXCR from the 5' RACE reads. The repertoire holds roughly 1.7 million distinct CDR3 sequences, with around 35% as singletons. The specimen was blood. All receptors come from a woman in her thirties in good health. CDR3s include the opening cysteine and the closing phenylalanine or tryptophan.

V gene	CDR3 protein
TRBV20-1	CSAREFGQGGEQYF
TRBV29-1	CSVTGSETQYF
TRBV9	CASSAAGQGFNEQYF
TRBV20-1	CSANPGQGRQPQHF
TRBV12-3/TRBV12-4	CASSSSGKPQHF
TRBV28	CASSVYQGSSYNEQFF
TRBV6-6	CASSYLGQLSNQPQHF
TRBV18	CASSRVPSTDTQYF
TRBV20-1	CSAPEDRGIQQYF
TRBV4-2	CASSRELGPYSYEQYF
TRBV20-1	CSAPDGARHYNEQFF
TRBV2	CASSEDRTGSEKLFF
TRBV9	CASSGHTGSEQYF
TRBV6-1	CASSELGTSSEQYF
TRBV3-1	CASSQEGERRTEQFF
TRBV14	CASSRGIRETQYF
TRBV12-3/TRBV12-4	CASSWSGQIYGYTF
TRBV10-3	CAIRDGSENYGYTF
TRBV4-1	CASSQDGRTQYF
TRBV9	CASSGERGVYNEQFF
TRBV6-6	CASRTGLAGGNEQYF
TRBV29-1	CSVEDRWGYGHTF
TRBV10-3	CATGTGPYNQPQHF
TRBV7-8	CASSWAGVNYEQFF